Shown below are 10 T cell receptor beta chains from a single sample sequenced in a study of cytomegalovirus exposure and HLA in healthy donors (dated by TCRdb to about 2017). The library was built by means of the immunoSEQ multiplex PCR assay. A mixture of 60 forward primers for TCR Vbeta segments and 13 reverse primers for TCR Jbeta segments was used in the multiplex PCR. This immuneACCESS table, as held by TCRdb, lists in-frame sequences with V and J called but not all clones. Of the missing ones, under half trace to an unresolved V gene in checked studies; the others have no known cause. The sample table lists fewer than 150,000 clones, around 82% of them with a count of one. Around 1.2% of the sample is in the top ten clones. The source material was PBMCs. The receptors stem from a man in his fifties in good health and CMV-seronegative.

This clone has a handful of counts. V gene TRBV29-1 combines with J gene TRBJ2-5, with D possibly being TRBD2 (5 bases). The germline gives CDR1 SQVTM, CDR2 ANQGSEA. Deletions cut 7 bases from V and 5 bases from J, with 14 bases between. This CDR3 has 12 amino acids. DNA of the CDR3: TGCAGCGCCGAACAATGGGAGGAGACCCAGTACTTC. Amino acid sequence: CSAEQWEETQYF.

J is TRBJ1-1 and V is TRBV10-2; unclear D gene. The CDR3 loop spans 14 amino acids. V was cut by 4 bases and J by 5 bases, with 14 bases left in between. Germline CDR1 and CDR2: WSHSY and SAAADI. CDR3 amino acids: CASSGSLGGTEAFF. CDR3 bases: TGCGCCAGCAGTGGCTCGTTAGGAGGGACTGAAGCTTTCTTT.

This clone appeared a few times. The rearrangement joins TRBV2 to TRBJ1-2, with D uncertain. CDR3 length: 11 amino acids. Germline V lookup: CDR1 SNHLY, CDR2 FYNNEI. V lost 4 bases, J lost 6 bases, and 6 bases lay in between. The CDR3 is CASSVRDGYTF. CDR3 bases: TGTGCCAGCAGTGTCCGTGATGGCTACACCTTC.

This clone was counted a single time. In nucleotides, the CDR3 is TGCGCCAGCAGATCGGGACTAGCGGTTTACAATGAGCAGTTCTTC. It translates to CASRSGLAVYNEQFF. The chain recombines TRBV5-1 with TRBJ2-1, with TRBD2 matching 11 bases. The CDR3 loop spans 15 amino acids. The V gene's germline CDR1 is SGHRS and CDR2 YFSETQ. With V trimmed by 5 bases and J by 4 bases, 5 bases remained unmatched.

This chain connects TRBV2 to TRBJ2-3, with TRBD2 matching 9 bases. The V segment lost 7 bases and the J segment 10 bases; nucleotides outside the gene matches: 9. This CDR3 is built from 13 residues. CDR1 is SNHLY and CDR2 is FYNNEI in the germline V gene. The CDR3 loop is CASTFVVAGAQYF. As DNA, the CDR3 is TGTGCCAGCACCTTTGTGGTAGCGGGGGCGCAGTATTTT. The complete variable domain, with remaining parts taken from reference TRBV2 and TRBJ2-3, reads EPEVTQTPSHQVTQMGQEVILRCVPISNHLYFYWYRQILGQKVEFLVSFYNNEISEKSEIFDDQFSVERPDGSNFTLKIRSTKLEDSAMYFCASTFVVAGAQYFGPGTRLTVL.

This clone was detected a few times. This chain joins TRBV29-1 and TRBJ2-1; D remains ambiguous. Germline V gene data show CDR1 as SQVTM and CDR2 as ANQGSEA. Trimming removed 4 bases from V and 5 bases from J, with 3 bases in between. This CDR3 contains 10 residues. CDR3 region: CSVADNEQFF. CDR3 nucleotides: TGCAGCGTTGCGGACAATGAGCAGTTCTTC.

The chain links TRBV7-2 to TRBJ2-5, with 8 bases that match TRBD2. The length of the CDR3 is 14 residues. In germline, CDR1 is SGHTA, CDR2 FQGNSA. J lost 7 bases, V lost 4 bases, and 8 bases had no gene match. CDR3 in amino acids: CASSSPGLEPTQYF. CDR3 bases: TGTGCCAGCAGCTCTCCGGGACTAGAACCGACCCAGTACTTC. The variable domain in full, completed from reference TRBV7-2 and TRBJ2-5, reads GAGVSQSPSNKVTEKGKDVELRCDPISGHTALYWYRQSLGQGLEFLIYFQGNSAPDKSGLPSDRFSAERTGGSVSTLTIQRTQQEDSAVYLCASSSPGLEPTQYFGPGTRLLVL.

The chain is built from TRBV30 and TRBJ1-2; no clear D gene. From germline, CDR1 is GTSNPN and CDR2 SVGIG (reference sequence). The CDR3 runs 11 residues. Trimming took off 3 bases at V and 2 bases at J, with 4 bases between the two ends. CDR3 protein: CAWRQNYGYTF. The CDR3 bases are TGTGCCTGGAGACAGAACTATGGCTACACCTTC.

The chain recombines TRBV29-1 with TRBJ2-1; D possibly corresponds to TRBD1 (5 bases). The CDR3 contains 11 residues. From germline, CDR1 is SQVTM and CDR2 ANQGSEA. V was clipped by 4 bases and J by 8 bases, with 9 bases between them. CDR3 nucleotides: TGCAGCGTTGTCCCAGGGTATGAGCAGTTCTTC. Its translation is CSVVPGYEQFF.

The rearrangement joins TRBV13 to TRBJ2-5; no reliable D call. Between the trimmed V and J ends, which lost 2 bases and 4 bases, there was a span of 5 bases. The length of the CDR3 is 12 residues. The germline V gene has CDR1 PRHDT and CDR2 FYEKMQ (reference sequence). The CDR3 loop reads CASSLSGETQYF. In nucleotides, the CDR3 is TGTGCCAGCAGCTTATCCGGAGAGACCCAGTACTTC.